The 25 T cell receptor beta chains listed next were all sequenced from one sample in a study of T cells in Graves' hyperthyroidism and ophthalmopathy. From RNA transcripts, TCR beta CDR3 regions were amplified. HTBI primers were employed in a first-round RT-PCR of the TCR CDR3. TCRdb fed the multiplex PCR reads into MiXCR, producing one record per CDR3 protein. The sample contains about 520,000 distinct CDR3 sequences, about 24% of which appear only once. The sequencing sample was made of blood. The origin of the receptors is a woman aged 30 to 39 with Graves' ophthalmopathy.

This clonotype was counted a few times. For the CDR3, the DNA is TGTGCCAGCAGTTCGGGCGGGAACTCCTACGAGCAGTACTTC. It is translated as CASSSGGNSYEQYF. The chain is built from TRBV12-3 or TRBV12-4 and TRBJ2-7, with D maybe TRBD2 (6 bases). The CDR3 is 14 residues long. Trimming left V 4 bases short and J 0 bases short, with 10 bases between.

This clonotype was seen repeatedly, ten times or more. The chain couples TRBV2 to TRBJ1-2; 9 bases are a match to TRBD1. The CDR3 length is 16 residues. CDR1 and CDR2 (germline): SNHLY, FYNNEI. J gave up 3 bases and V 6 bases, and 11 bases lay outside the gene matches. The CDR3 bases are TGTGCCAGCAGAGCCGGGACAGGGAATGAATACTATGGCTACACCTTC. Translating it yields CASRAGTGNEYYGYTF.

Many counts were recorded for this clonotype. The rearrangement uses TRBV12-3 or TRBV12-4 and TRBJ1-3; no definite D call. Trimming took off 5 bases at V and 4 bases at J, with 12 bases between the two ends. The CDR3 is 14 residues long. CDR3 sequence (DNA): TGTGCCAGCAGTCTAGGCACTCCGGGAAACACCATATATTTT. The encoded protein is CASSLGTPGNTIYF.

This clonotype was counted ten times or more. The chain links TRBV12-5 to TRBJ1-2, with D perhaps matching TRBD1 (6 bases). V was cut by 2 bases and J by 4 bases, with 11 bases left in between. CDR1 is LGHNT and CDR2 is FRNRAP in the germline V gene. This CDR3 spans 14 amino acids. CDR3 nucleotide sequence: TGTGCTAGTGGTTTGACAGGGTCGGGCTATGGCTACACCTTC. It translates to CASGLTGSGYGYTF.

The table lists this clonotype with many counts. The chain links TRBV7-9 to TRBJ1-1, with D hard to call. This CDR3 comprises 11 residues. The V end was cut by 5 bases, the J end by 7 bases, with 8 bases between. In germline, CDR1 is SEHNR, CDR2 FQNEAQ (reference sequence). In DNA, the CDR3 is TGTGCCAGCAGCGCCTTATATGAAGCTTTCTTT. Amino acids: CASSALYEAFF.

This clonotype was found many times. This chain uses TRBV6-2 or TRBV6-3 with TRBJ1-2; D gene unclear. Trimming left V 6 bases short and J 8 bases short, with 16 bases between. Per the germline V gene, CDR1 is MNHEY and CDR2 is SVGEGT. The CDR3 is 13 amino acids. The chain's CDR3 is CASSRPLFDGYTF. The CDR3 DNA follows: TGTGCCAGCAGCCGTCCCCTTTTCGACGGCTACACCTTC.

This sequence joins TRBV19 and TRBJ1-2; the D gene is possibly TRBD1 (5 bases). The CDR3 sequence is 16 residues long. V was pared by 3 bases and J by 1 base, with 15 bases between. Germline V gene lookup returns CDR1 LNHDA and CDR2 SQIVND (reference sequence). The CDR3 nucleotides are TGTGCCAGTAGTATCTATCCGGGACCTATTAACTATGGCTACACCTTC. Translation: CASSIYPGPINYGYTF.

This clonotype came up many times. CDR3 in DNA: TGTGCCATCAGTGAGATCAAGAACACTGAAGCTTTCTTT. As protein: CAISEIKNTEAFF. The chain combines TRBV10-3 with TRBJ1-1, with no clear D. The germline V gene has CDR1 ENHRY and CDR2 SYGVKD. The CDR3 runs to 13 residues. With 2 bases removed from V and 1 base from J, the gap between germline ends came to 5 bases.

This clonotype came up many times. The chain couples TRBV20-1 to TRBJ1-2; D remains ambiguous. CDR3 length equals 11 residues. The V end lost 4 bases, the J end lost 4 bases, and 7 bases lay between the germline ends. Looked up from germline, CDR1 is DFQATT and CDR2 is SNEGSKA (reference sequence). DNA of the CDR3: TGCAGTGCTAATACCCCCTATGGCTACACCTTC. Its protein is CSANTPYGYTF.

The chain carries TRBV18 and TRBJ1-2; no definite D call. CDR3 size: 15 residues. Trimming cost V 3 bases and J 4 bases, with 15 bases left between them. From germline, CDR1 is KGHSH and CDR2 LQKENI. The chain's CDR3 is CASSPSADFLYGYTF. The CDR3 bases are TGTGCCAGCTCACCCTCGGCCGACTTCCTCTATGGCTACACCTTC.

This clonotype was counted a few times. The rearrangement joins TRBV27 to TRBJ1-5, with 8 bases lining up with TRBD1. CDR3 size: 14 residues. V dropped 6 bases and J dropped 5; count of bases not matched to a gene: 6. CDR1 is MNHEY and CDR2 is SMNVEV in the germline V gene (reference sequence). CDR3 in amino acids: CASRLRTGYQPQHF. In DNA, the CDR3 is TGTGCCAGCAGATTGAGGACAGGGTATCAGCCCCAGCATTTT.

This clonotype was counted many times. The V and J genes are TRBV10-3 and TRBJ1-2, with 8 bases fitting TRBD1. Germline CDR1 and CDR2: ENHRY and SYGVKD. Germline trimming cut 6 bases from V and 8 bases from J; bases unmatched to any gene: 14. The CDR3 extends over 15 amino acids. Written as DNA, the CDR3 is TGTGCCATCAGCGCCCGGACAGGGCCATCGGAAGGCTACACCTTC. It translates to CAISARTGPSEGYTF.

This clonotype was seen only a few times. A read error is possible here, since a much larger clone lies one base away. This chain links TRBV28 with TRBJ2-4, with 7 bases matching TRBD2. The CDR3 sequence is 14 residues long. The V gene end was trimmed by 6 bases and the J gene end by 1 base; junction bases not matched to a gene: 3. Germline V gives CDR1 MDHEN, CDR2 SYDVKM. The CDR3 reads CASRLGGAKNIQYF. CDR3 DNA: TGTGCCAGCAGGTTGGGGGGGGCCAAAAACATTCAGTACTTC.

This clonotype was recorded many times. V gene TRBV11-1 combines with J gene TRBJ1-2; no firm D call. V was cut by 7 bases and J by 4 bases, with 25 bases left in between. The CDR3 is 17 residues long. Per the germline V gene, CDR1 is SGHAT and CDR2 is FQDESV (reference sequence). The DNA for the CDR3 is TGTGCCAGCAACGATGGGCGGGAAGGGCTGCGTGGCTATGGCTACACCTTC. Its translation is CASNDGREGLRGYGYTF.

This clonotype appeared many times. This CDR3 reads CASSVAVNTEAFF. DNA of the CDR3: TGTGCCAGCAGCGTCGCAGTGAACACTGAAGCTTTCTTT. The chain carries TRBV9 and TRBJ1-1; no definite D call. CDR1 is SGDLS and CDR2 is YYNGEE in the germline V gene. The V gene lost 2 bases and the J gene lost 0 bases, with 5 bases spanning the gap. The CDR3 runs 13 residues.

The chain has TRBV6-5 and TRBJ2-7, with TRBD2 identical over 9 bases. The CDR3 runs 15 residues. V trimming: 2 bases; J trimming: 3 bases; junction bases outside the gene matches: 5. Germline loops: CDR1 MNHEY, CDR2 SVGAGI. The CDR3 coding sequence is TGTGCCAGCAGTTACATCAGGACTAGCGACTACGAGCAGTACTTC. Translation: CASSYIRTSDYEQYF.

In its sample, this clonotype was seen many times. As DNA, the CDR3 is TGTGCCAGCAGCCAAGACGGGCAGCTCAACTATGGCTACACCTTC. Translating gives CASSQDGQLNYGYTF. The chain couples TRBV4-2 to TRBJ1-2; D not certain. Trimming left V 0 bases short and J 2 bases short, with 10 bases between. Germline V gene sequence: CDR1 LGHNA, CDR2 YNFKEQ. This CDR3 spans 15 amino acids.

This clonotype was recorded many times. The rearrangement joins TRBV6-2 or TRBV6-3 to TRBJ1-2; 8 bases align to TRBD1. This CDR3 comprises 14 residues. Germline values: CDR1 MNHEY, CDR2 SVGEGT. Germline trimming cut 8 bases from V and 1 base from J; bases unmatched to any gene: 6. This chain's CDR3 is CASGRTGNNYGYTF. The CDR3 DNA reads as TGTGCCAGCGGCAGGACAGGGAATAACTATGGCTACACCTTC.

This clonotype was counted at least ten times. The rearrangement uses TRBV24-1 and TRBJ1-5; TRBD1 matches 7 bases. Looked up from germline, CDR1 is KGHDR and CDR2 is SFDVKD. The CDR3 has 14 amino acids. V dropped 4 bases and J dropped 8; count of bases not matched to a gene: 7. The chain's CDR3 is CATSERQGVEPQHF. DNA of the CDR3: TGTGCCACCAGTGAGCGACAGGGCGTAGAGCCCCAGCATTTT.

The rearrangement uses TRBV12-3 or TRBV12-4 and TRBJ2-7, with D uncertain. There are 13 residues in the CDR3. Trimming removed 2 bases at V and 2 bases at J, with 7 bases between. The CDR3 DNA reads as TGTGCCAGCAGTTTAATCGGTCCCTACGAGCAGTACTTC. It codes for CASSLIGPYEQYF.

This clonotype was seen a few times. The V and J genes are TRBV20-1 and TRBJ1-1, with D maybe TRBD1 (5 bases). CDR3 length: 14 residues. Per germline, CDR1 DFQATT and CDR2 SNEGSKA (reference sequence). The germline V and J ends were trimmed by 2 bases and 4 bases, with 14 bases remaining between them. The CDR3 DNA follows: TGCAGTGCTAGAATCTCCGGGACGGTCACTGAAGCTTTCTTT. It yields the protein CSARISGTVTEAFF.

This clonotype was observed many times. The CDR3 sequence is CASSLLGAPGYTF. CDR3 coding DNA: TGTGCCAGCAGTTTACTGGGGGCGCCGGGCTACACCTTC. V and J are TRBV28 and TRBJ1-2, with D possibly matching TRBD1 (6 bases). Trimming cost V 2 bases and J 8 bases, with 12 bases left between them. Germline V gives CDR1 MDHEN, CDR2 SYDVKM. This CDR3 comprises 13 residues.

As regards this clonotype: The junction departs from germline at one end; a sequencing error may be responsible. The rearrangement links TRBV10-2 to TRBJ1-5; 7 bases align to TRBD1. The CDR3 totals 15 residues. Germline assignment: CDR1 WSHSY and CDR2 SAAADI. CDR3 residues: CASSGDSRSNQPQRF. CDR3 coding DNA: TGCGCCAGCAGTGGGGACAGCAGGAGCAATCAGCCCCAGCGTTTT.

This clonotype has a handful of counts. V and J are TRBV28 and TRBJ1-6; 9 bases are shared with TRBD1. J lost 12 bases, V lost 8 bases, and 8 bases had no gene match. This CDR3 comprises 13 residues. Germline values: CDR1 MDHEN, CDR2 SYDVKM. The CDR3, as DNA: TGTGCCAGCTGCTTAGACAGGGGGTTACCCCTCCACTTT. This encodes CASCLDRGLPLHF.

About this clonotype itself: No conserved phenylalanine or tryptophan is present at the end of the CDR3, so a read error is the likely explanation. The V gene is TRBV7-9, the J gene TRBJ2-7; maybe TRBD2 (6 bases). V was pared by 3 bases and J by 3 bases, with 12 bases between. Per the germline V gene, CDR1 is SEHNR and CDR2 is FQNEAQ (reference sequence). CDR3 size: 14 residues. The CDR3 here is CASSLHGTFYEQYC. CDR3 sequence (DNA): TGTGCCAGCAGCTTGCACGGGACTTTCTACGAGCAGTACTGC.